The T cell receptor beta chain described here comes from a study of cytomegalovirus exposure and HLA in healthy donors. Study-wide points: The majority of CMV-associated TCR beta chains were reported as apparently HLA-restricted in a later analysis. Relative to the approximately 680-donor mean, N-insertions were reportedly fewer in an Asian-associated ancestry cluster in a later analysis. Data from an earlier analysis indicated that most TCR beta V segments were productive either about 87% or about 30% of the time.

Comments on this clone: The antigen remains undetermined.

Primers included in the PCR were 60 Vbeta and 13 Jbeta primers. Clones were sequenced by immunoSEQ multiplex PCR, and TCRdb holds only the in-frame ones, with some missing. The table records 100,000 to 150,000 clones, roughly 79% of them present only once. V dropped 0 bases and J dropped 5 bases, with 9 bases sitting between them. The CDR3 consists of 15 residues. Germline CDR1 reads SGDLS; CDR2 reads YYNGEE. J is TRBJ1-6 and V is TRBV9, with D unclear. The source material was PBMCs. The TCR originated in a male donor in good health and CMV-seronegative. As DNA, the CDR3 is TGTGCCAGCAGCGTAGGTTTACAACATAATTCACCCCTCCACTTT. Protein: CASSVGLQHNSPLHF.